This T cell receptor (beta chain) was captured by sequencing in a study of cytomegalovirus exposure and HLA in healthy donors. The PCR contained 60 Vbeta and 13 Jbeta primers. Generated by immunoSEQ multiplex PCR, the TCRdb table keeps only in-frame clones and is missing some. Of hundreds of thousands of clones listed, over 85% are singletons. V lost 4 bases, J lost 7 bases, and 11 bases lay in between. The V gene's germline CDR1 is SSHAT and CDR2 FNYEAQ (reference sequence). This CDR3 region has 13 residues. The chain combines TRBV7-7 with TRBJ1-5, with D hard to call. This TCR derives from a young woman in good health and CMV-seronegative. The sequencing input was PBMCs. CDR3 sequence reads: CASSSKQRQPQHF. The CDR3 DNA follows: TGTGCCAGCAGCTCAAAACAAAGACAGCCCCAGCATTTT.